The 5 T cell receptor beta chains reported below all come from one sample, sequenced in a study of cytomegalovirus exposure and HLA in healthy donors. A multiplex PCR was run with 60 Vbeta primers and 13 Jbeta primers. TCRdb's copy holds only in-frame clones and misses some; the assay was immunoSEQ multiplex PCR. The sample has 170,000 or so clones, 80% to 85% seen once. The sequenced sample consisted of PBMCs. The receptors were sampled from a boy aged 2 to 10 in good health and CMV-seronegative.

This chain uses TRBV11-2 with TRBJ2-5; possible D gene TRBD1, 5 bases. The V gene's germline CDR1 is SGHAT and CDR2 FQNNGV. The CDR3 has 13 residues. V lost 5 bases and J lost 5, with 12 bases in between. The CDR3 coding sequence is TGTGCCAGCAGCCGGACCCACAGGGAGACCCAGTACTTC. Translation: CASSRTHRETQYF. The full variable domain, with the rest looked up from reference TRBV11-2 and TRBJ2-5, is EAGVAQSPRYKIIEKRQSVAFWCNPISGHATLYWYQQILGQGPKLLIQFQNNGVVDDSQLPKDRFSAERLKGVDSTLKIQPAKLEDSAVYLCASSRTHRETQYFGPGTRLLVL.

For the CDR3, the DNA is TGTGCCAGCAGTCCCCGGGGAGCGGGAGCTCGGGAGCAGTACTTC. It is translated as CASSPRGAGAREQYF. The gene calls are TRBV28 and TRBJ2-7; 8 bases map to TRBD2. Per the germline V gene, CDR1 is MDHEN and CDR2 is SYDVKM. J lost 7 bases, V lost 5 bases, and 13 bases had no gene match. This CDR3 spans 15 amino acids.

The genes are TRBV6-5 and TRBJ1-1; TRBD1 aligns across 9 bases. The germline V gene encodes CDR1 MNHEY and CDR2 SVGAGI. The CDR3 is 13 residues long. V gave up 7 bases and J gave up 7 bases; unmatched junction bases: 7. The CDR3 loop reads CASISTGGVEAFF. CDR3 sequence (DNA): TGTGCCAGCATCAGTACAGGGGGCGTTGAAGCTTTCTTT.

The rearrangement uses TRBV5-1 and TRBJ2-5, with 12 nucleotides matching TRBD2. CDR1 is SGHRS, CDR2 YFSETQ, per germline. The length of the CDR3 is 17 residues. V lost 0 bases and J lost 5; bases outside the gene matches: 8. In DNA form, the CDR3 reads TGCGCCAGCAGCTTGGCTACTAGCGGGAGGTTCGGGGAGACCCAGTACTTC. This gives the protein CASSLATSGRFGETQYF.

The rearrangement joins TRBV7-9 to TRBJ2-3; tentatively, D is TRBD2 (6 bases). This CDR3 is built from 15 residues. The germline V gene encodes CDR1 SEHNR and CDR2 FQNEAQ (reference sequence). V was trimmed by 2 bases and J by 3 bases, leaving 12 bases between them. The DNA of the CDR3 is TGTGCCAGCAGCTTAACAGCGGGCGATACAGATACGCAGTATTTT. Translation gives CASSLTAGDTDTQYF.